This TCR beta chain came from a study of type 1 regulatory T cells. Study details: T-allo10 is a Tr1-enriched, alloantigen-specific CD4 T cell product made in vitro.

The CDR3 covers 14 residues. The germline gives CDR1 SGHAT, CDR2 FQNNGV. With 2 bases removed from V and 5 bases from J, the gap between germline ends came to 12 bases. TCRdb reprocessed the reads via MiXCR and lists one record per CDR3 protein. The repertoire consists of 80,000 to 100,000 distinct CDR3 sequences, with around a third occurring once and the leading ten covering 2% to 2.5%. Sequences were obtained from CD4+ T cells, either the whole sample or a sorted fraction (not recorded which). The chain employs TRBV11-2 and TRBJ1-1; D is unresolved. This TCR was recovered from a human donor in good health. The DNA of the CDR3 is TGTGCCAGCAGCTTATGCCCGGCTTTTACTGAAGCTTTCTTT. The encoded protein is CASSLCPAFTEAFF.